Listed below are T cell receptor beta chains from one sample, sequenced in a study of PD-1 blockade in classical Hodgkin lymphoma. The method was immunoSEQ multiplex PCR; TCRdb's version includes in-frame clones alone and lacks a portion of them. The table has tens of thousands of clones, roughly 89% seen once. This specimen consisted of peripheral blood mononuclear cells (PBMCs), obtained before the second cycle of nivolumab. The receptors come from a human donor with classical Hodgkin lymphoma. Both conserved end residues are part of each CDR3. The D gene is left open where the match is weak. Not all rows give a size; the values are once, few, many and, for expanded clones, a class.

>-|TRBV11-2|TRBJ2-3|-
CASSPGHTDTQYF
TGTGCCAGCAGCCCGGGTCACACAGATACGCAGTATTTT
>-|TRBV5-6|TRBJ2-7|-
CASSSSQYYEQYF
TGTGCCAGCAGCTCCAGCCAGTACTACGAGCAGTACTTC
>TRBD1|TRBV6-5|TRBJ2-1|few
CASSSTGGRYNEQFF
TGTGCCAGCAGTTCGACAGGGGGCAGGTACAATGAGCAGTTCTTC
>TRBD1|TRBV6-5|TRBJ1-5|-
CASRNRGSNQPQHF
TGTGCCAGCAGAAACAGGGGTAGCAATCAGCCCCAGCATTTT
>-|TRBV6-1|TRBJ2-5|few
CASSEGRYWETQYF
TGTGCCAGCAGTGAAGGCCGCTACTGGGAGACCCAGTACTTC
>-|TRBV28|TRBJ2-1|once
CASSPYSSTPPQFF
TGTGCCAGCAGTCCCTACTCCTCGACACCTCCGCAGTTCTTC
>-|TRBV6-1|TRBJ2-7|-
CASSEGQEGFAGYYEQYF
TGTGCCAGCAGTGAAGGCCAGGAGGGTTTTGCTGGATATTACGAGCAGTACTTC
>-|TRBV5-6|TRBJ2-3|-
CASSFPGARQDTQYF
TGTGCCAGCAGCTTCCCGGGGGCGCGTCAAGATACGCAGTATTTT
>-|TRBV1|TRBJ1-1|-
CTSSQDEAWVSKRRRVNTEAFF
TGCACCAGCAGCCAAGATGAAGCCTGGGTTTCCAAAAGGCGGCGTGTTAACACTGAAGCTTTCTTT
>-|TRBV28|TRBJ2-7|few
CASSFEGGGRPYEQYF
TGTGCCAGCAGTTTCGAGGGAGGTGGCAGACCCTACGAGCAGTACTTC
>TRBD1|TRBV5-1|TRBJ2-2|-
CASSRTGASNTGELFF
TGCGCCAGCAGCAGGACAGGCGCCTCGAACACCGGGGAGCTGTTTTTT
>-|TRBV19|TRBJ2-7|medium-sized
CASSIVGSGYEQYF
TGTGCCAGTAGTATCGTGGGATCCGGCTACGAGCAGTACTTC
>TRBD1|TRBV9|TRBJ2-3|-
CASSAGQSSTDTQYF
TGTGCCAGCAGCGCGGGACAGAGTAGCACAGATACGCAGTATTTT
>-|TRBV7-6|TRBJ2-1|-
CASSLGTGINEQFF
TGTGCCAGCAGCTTAGGTACCGGGATCAATGAGCAGTTCTTC
>TRBD2|TRBV4-2|TRBJ2-5|once
CASSQDGTSGYLQETQYF
TGTGCCAGCAGCCAAGATGGGACTAGCGGGTACCTTCAAGAGACCCAGTACTTC
>TRBD2|TRBV11-2|TRBJ2-3|-
CASSIPLLSGGMVDTQYF
TGTGCCAGCAGCATCCCCCTCTTGAGCGGGGGGATGGTAGATACGCAGTATTTT
>TRBD1|TRBV18|TRBJ2-1|few
CASSPPDRVNNEQFF
TGTGCCAGCTCACCACCGGACAGGGTTAACAATGAGCAGTTCTTC
>-|TRBV28|TRBJ2-6|-
CASSLNSLISGANVLTF
TGTGCCAGCAGTTTAAACAGCTTAATCTCTGGGGCCAACGTCCTGACTTTC
>-|TRBV18|TRBJ1-1|-
CASSPVGGEHTEAFF
TGTGCCAGCTCACCTGTGGGGGGCGAGCACACTGAAGCTTTCTTT
>-|TRBV28|TRBJ1-2|few
CASRETGSGSNGYTF
TGTGCCAGCAGGGAGACGGGCTCAGGCTCGAATGGCTACACCTTC
>TRBD1|TRBV29-1|TRBJ2-7|-
CSVGRKTGGSHEQYF
TGCAGCGTTGGGCGAAAGACAGGGGGTTCCCACGAGCAGTACTTC
>TRBD1|TRBV4-2|TRBJ1-5|-
CASSQDLQGPNQPQHF
TGTGCCAGCAGCCAAGATTTACAGGGGCCTAATCAGCCCCAGCATTTT
>-|TRBV19|TRBJ1-1|-
CASSSLGAEAFF
TGTGCCAGTAGTTCCCTAGGGGCAGAAGCTTTCTTT
>TRBD2|TRBV2|TRBJ2-7|-
CASRSSGRSSYEQYF
TGTGCCAGCAGGAGTAGCGGGAGGAGCTCCTACGAGCAGTACTTC
>TRBD2|TRBV5-8|TRBJ2-1|-
CASSATSGGFYNEQFF
TGTGCCAGCAGCGCTACTAGCGGGGGGTTTTACAATGAGCAGTTCTTC
>TRBD1|TRBV11-3|TRBJ2-5|-
CASSPAGTGTHQETQYF
TGTGCCAGCAGCCCCGCCGGGACAGGGACCCACCAAGAGACCCAGTACTTC
>TRBD1|TRBV9|TRBJ2-2|-
CASSNPGQGNTGELFF
TGTGCCAGCAGCAACCCTGGACAGGGGAACACCGGGGAGCTGTTTTTT
>-|TRBV19|TRBJ2-7|-
CASSAGIPYEQYF
TGTGCCAGTAGCGCCGGGATTCCCTACGAGCAGTACTTC
>-|TRBV6-4|TRBJ1-5|-
CASRGVSQDQPQHF
TGTGCCAGCAGAGGAGTCTCGCAGGATCAGCCCCAGCATTTT
>-|TRBV2|TRBJ1-5|-
CASSDGLLPQHF
TGTGCCAGCAGTGATGGGTTGCTGCCCCAGCATTTT
>TRBD2|TRBV28|TRBJ2-5|once
CASSPGASGGTGTQYF
TGTGCCAGCAGTCCCGGGGCTAGCGGGGGAACGGGGACCCAGTACTTC
>-|TRBV6-6|TRBJ1-2|-
CASSGGAGYGYTF
TGTGCCAGCTCGGGAGGGGCAGGCTATGGCTACACCTTC
>TRBD1|TRBV9|TRBJ1-4|-
CASSADRGGNEKLFF
TGTGCCAGCAGCGCCGACAGGGGGGGAAATGAAAAACTGTTTTTT
>-|TRBV11-2|TRBJ2-1|-
CASSLLRGYYNEQFF
TGTGCCAGCAGCCTGCTTAGGGGCTACTACAATGAGCAGTTCTTC
>TRBD1|TRBV7-6|TRBJ1-3|once
CASSTGTGYLGNTIYF
TGTGCCAGCAGCACAGGGACAGGGTATTTGGGAAACACCATATATTTT
>-|TRBV29-1|TRBJ1-1|medium-sized
CSVWGGENSEAFF
TGCAGCGTGTGGGGGGGCGAGAACTCTGAAGCTTTCTTT
>-|TRBV4-1|TRBJ2-1|-
CASSQETGMDFHNEQFF
TGCGCCAGCAGCCAAGAAACCGGGATGGATTTCCACAATGAGCAGTTCTTC
>-|TRBV6-4|TRBJ1-2|-
CASSETPGQHYGYTF
TGTGCCAGCAGTGAAACCCCCGGGCAGCACTATGGCTACACCTTC